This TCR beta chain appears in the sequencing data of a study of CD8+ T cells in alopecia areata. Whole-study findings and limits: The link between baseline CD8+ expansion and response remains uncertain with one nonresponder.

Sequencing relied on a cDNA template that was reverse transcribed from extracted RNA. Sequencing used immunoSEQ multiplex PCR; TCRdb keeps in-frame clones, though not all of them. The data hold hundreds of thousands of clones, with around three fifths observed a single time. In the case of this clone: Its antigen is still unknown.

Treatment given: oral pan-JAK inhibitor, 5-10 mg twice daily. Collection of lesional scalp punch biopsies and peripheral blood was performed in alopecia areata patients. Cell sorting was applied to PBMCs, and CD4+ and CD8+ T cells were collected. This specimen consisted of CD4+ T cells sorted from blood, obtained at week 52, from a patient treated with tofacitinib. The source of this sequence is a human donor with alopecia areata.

The CDR3 DNA follows: TGTGCCAGCAGCCTACAGGGGTCCGGGGAGCTGTTTTTT. It is translated as CASSLQGSGELFF. The rearrangement uses TRBV2 and TRBJ2-2; 7 bases are shared with TRBD1. With V trimmed by 6 bases and J by 6 bases, 4 bases remained unmatched. The CDR3 extends over 13 amino acids. Germline V lookup: CDR1 SNHLY, CDR2 FYNNEI.